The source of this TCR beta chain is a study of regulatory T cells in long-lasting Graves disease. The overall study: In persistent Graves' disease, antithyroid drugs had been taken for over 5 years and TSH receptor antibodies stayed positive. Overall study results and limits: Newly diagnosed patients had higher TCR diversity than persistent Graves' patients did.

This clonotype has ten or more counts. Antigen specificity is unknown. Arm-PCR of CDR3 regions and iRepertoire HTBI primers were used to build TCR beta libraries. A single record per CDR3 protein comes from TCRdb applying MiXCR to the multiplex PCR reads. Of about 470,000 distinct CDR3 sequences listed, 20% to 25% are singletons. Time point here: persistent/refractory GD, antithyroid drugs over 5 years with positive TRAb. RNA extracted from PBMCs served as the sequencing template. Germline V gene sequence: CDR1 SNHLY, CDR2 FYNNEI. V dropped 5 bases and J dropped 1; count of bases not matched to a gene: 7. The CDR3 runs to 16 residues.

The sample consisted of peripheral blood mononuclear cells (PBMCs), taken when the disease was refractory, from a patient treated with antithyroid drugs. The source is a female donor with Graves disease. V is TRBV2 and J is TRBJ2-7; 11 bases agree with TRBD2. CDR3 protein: CASSRPTSGVSYEQYF. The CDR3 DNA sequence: TGTGCCAGCAGTCGACCGACTAGCGGGGTATCCTACGAGCAGTACTTC.